One and the same sample provided the 28 T cell receptor beta chains below, sequenced in a study of blood T cell repertoires in COVID-19. Method: immunoSEQ multiplex PCR; TCRdb's copy keeps in-frame clones and lacks some. The repertoire has tens of thousands of clones, 90% of them found once; the top ten carry 18%. Sequences were obtained from peripheral blood. The source is a human donor in a cohort sampled during active COVID-19.

This chain joins TRBV5-4 and TRBJ2-7; 9 bases agree with TRBD1. Trimming at V came to 2 bases and at J to 2 bases, leaving 5 bases not matched to a gene. Germline CDR1 is SGHNT and CDR2 is YYREEE (reference sequence). This CDR3 has 15 residues. The CDR3 sequence: CASSLQGASTYEQYF. CDR3 sequence (DNA): TGTGCCAGCAGCTTACAGGGGGCGAGTACCTACGAGCAGTACTTC.

V gene TRBV11-3 combines with J gene TRBJ2-6; the match to TRBD1 covers 9 bases. Unmatched junction bases numbered 5, after V lost 5 bases and J lost 0 bases. This CDR3 is 17 amino acids long. In germline, CDR1 is SGHNT, CDR2 YENEEA. The CDR3: CASSPQGASSGANVLTF. CDR3 nucleotide sequence: TGTGCCAGCAGCCCACAGGGGGCCAGCTCTGGGGCCAACGTCCTGACTTTC.

CDR3 in amino acids: CASSLRQGADYGYTF. The CDR3 nucleotides are TGTGCCAGCAGCCTCAGACAGGGAGCGGACTATGGCTACACCTTC. The chain combines TRBV7-9 with TRBJ1-2; 7 nucleotides match TRBD1. V lost 5 bases, J lost 3 bases, and 9 bases stayed unmatched. Germline lookup yields CDR1 SEHNR and CDR2 FQNEAQ (reference sequence). CDR3 length equals 15 residues.

The rearrangement uses TRBV11-3 and TRBJ2-1; D gene uncertain. The CDR3 totals 12 residues. Germline V CDR1 and CDR2: SGHNT, YENEEA. V was shortened by 2 bases and J by 9 bases, with 8 bases between the two germline ends. The CDR3 DNA reads as TGTGCCAGCAGCTTACTACAGACTGAGCAGTTCTTC. This gives the protein CASSLLQTEQFF. The full variable domain, its missing parts supplied by reference TRBV11-3 and TRBJ2-1, is EAGVVQSPRYKIIEKKQPVAFWCNPISGHNTLYWYLQNLGQGPELLIRYENEEAVDDSQLPKDRFSAERLKGVDSTLKIQPAELGDSAVYLCASSLLQTEQFFGPGTRLTVL.

The chain uses TRBV6-5 and TRBJ1-1; possible D gene TRBD1, 5 bases. The CDR3 is 14 amino acids. V dropped 4 bases and J dropped 2 bases, with 11 bases sitting between them. Germline assignment: CDR1 MNHEY and CDR2 SVGAGI. This CDR3 reads CASSSSRDNTEAFF. The CDR3 coding sequence is TGTGCCAGCAGTTCCTCCAGGGATAACACTGAAGCTTTCTTT.

The chain links TRBV7-9 to TRBJ2-7; maybe TRBD1 (6 bases). This CDR3 region has 15 residues. Germline loops: CDR1 SEHNR, CDR2 FQNEAQ (reference sequence). Trimming took off 5 bases at V and 4 bases at J, with 18 bases between the two ends. The CDR3 DNA is TGTGCCAGCAGCCTAAGGGGACAATCCCCTTACGAGCAGTACTTC. The encoded protein is CASSLRGQSPYEQYF.

This chain connects TRBV18 to TRBJ1-3, with D hard to call. Germline assignment: CDR1 KGHSH and CDR2 LQKENI. Trimming left V 6 bases short and J 4 bases short, with 13 bases between. CDR3 length equals 14 residues. The CDR3, as DNA: TGTGCCAGCTCCCCCCGCCAGACAGGAAACACCATATATTTT. It codes for CASSPRQTGNTIYF.

The rearrangement uses TRBV4-2 and TRBJ1-1; 7 bases map to TRBD1. Germline V gene data show CDR1 as LGHNA and CDR2 as YNFKEQ. J gave up 5 bases and V 4 bases, and 10 bases lay outside the gene matches. This CDR3 contains 15 residues. CDR3 region: CASSPLTRGRTEAFF. DNA of the CDR3: TGTGCCAGCAGCCCCCTCACTAGGGGGCGAACTGAAGCTTTCTTT.

This chain connects TRBV7-9 to TRBJ2-2; a weak D match, TRBD1 (5 bases). Between the trimmed V and J ends, which lost 0 bases and 6 bases, there was a span of 8 bases. This CDR3 is 14 amino acids long. Germline lookup yields CDR1 SEHNR and CDR2 FQNEAQ (reference sequence). CDR3 DNA: TGTGCCAGCAGCTTAGCCGCAGGGCCCGGGGAGCTGTTTTTT. It specifies CASSLAAGPGELFF.

The V call is TRBV12-3 or TRBV12-4, the J call TRBJ1-2; D is undetermined. This CDR3 spans 13 amino acids. The V end was cut by 6 bases, the J end by 7 bases, with 15 bases between. CDR3 residues: CASSSVGDSGYTF. The CDR3 coding sequence is TGTGCCAGCAGCTCCGTCGGGGATTCTGGCTACACCTTC.

The chain employs TRBV3-1 (or the pseudogene TRBV3-2) and TRBJ1-1; 9 bases fit TRBD1. The J segment lost 6 bases and the V segment lost 1 base, leaving 9 bases of the junction unmatched. This CDR3 is 16 amino acids long. Germline CDR1 and CDR2: LGHDT and YNNKEL (reference sequence). CDR3 coding DNA: TGTGCCAGCAGCCAAGTTCCCGGGACAGGGCGGGCTGAAGCTTTCTTT. Protein product: CASSQVPGTGRAEAFF.

The CDR3 reads CASSPRGSNYGYTF. For the CDR3, the DNA is TGTGCCAGCAGTCCGCGAGGCTCTAACTATGGCTACACCTTC. This chain connects TRBV6-5 to TRBJ1-2; D unclear. This CDR3 has 14 amino acids. CDR1 is MNHEY and CDR2 is SVGAGI in the germline V gene. V shed 5 bases and J shed 0 bases, with 10 bases lying between them.

The V and J genes are TRBV7-8 and TRBJ2-7; possible D gene TRBD2, 6 bases. The CDR3 covers 15 residues. Trimming took 1 base from V and 2 from J, leaving 12 bases between them. CDR1 is SGHVS, CDR2 FQNEAQ, per germline. The CDR3 sequence: CASSLERRGPYEQYF. In nucleotides, the CDR3 is TGTGCCAGCAGCTTAGAGAGGCGGGGTCCCTACGAGCAGTACTTC.

This rearrangement joins TRBV5-1 to TRBJ1-4; no clear D. The CDR3 runs to 14 residues. V gave up 0 bases and J gave up 6 bases, with 9 bases separating them. The germline V gene has CDR1 SGHRS and CDR2 YFSETQ. CDR3 region: CASSLGASDEKLFF. The CDR3 DNA follows: TGCGCCAGCAGCTTGGGGGCATCGGATGAAAAACTGTTTTTT.

The rearrangement links TRBV7-7 to TRBJ2-2; D remains unclear. V was clipped by 6 bases and J by 1 base, with 9 bases between them. CDR1 is SSHAT and CDR2 is FNYEAQ in the germline V gene (reference sequence). This CDR3 spans 14 amino acids. The DNA for the CDR3 is TGTGCCAGCAGAACTTCTGGGAACACCGGGGAGCTGTTTTTT. Translating gives CASRTSGNTGELFF.

The chain links TRBV7-9 to TRBJ2-1; 9 positions match TRBD1. Germline CDR1 and CDR2: SEHNR and FQNEAQ (reference sequence). The CDR3 covers 14 residues. The J segment lost 8 bases and the V segment lost 7 bases, leaving 9 bases of the junction unmatched. In nucleotides, the CDR3 is TGTGCCAGCATTGGGACAGGGATTATGGATGAGCAGTTCTTC. It yields the protein CASIGTGIMDEQFF.

This sequence joins TRBV19 and TRBJ1-2; TRBD1 might be the D (5 bases). V lost 0 bases and J 4 bases, leaving 9 bases between the germline ends. This CDR3 contains 14 residues. The V gene's germline CDR1 is LNHDA and CDR2 SQIVND (reference sequence). The CDR3 DNA reads TGTGCCAGTAGTATAGATCTTCAGGGCTATGGCTACACCTTC. Translated, it gives CASSIDLQGYGYTF.

This chain uses TRBV6-2 or TRBV6-3 with TRBJ1-1; D may be TRBD1 (5 bases). The germline V and J ends were trimmed by 4 bases and 0 bases, with 18 bases remaining between them. Looked up from germline, CDR1 is MNHEY and CDR2 is SVGEGT. CDR3 length: 17 residues. The CDR3 bases are TGTGCCAGCAGTTCTAGGCAGGGCAACATAATGAACACTGAAGCTTTCTTT. Residues: CASSSRQGNIMNTEAFF.

This clone was recorded once. This chain uses TRBV2 with TRBJ1-5, with D tentatively TRBD1 (6 bases). V was shortened by 6 bases and J by 5 bases, with 17 bases between the two germline ends. CDR1 is SNHLY, CDR2 FYNNEI, per germline. The CDR3 covers 15 residues. The CDR3 spells CASRGSGGRDQPQHF. CDR3 DNA: TGTGCCAGCAGGGGATCGGGGGGCCGGGATCAGCCCCAGCATTTT.

This chain links TRBV27 with TRBJ2-7; TRBD1 is a possible D gene (6 bases). Trimming removed 0 bases at V and 8 bases at J, with 20 bases between. The germline V gene encodes CDR1 MNHEY and CDR2 SMNVEV (reference sequence). This CDR3 is built from 16 residues. The CDR3 sequence is CASSLSFSDRTSKQYF. Written as DNA, the CDR3 is TGTGCCAGCAGTTTATCGTTTTCCGACAGGACTTCGAAGCAGTACTTC.

V is TRBV5-4 and J is TRBJ1-2; possibly TRBD1 for D (5 bases). Between the trimmed V and J ends, which lost 5 bases and 6 bases, there was a span of 14 bases. The length of the CDR3 is 13 residues. CDR1 is SGHNT and CDR2 is YYREEE in the germline V gene (reference sequence). This CDR3 is CASRSGQLDGYTF. CDR3 DNA sequence: TGTGCCAGCAGGTCCGGACAATTAGATGGCTACACCTTC.

This chain connects TRBV13 to TRBJ1-2; D ambiguous. The germline V gene encodes CDR1 PRHDT and CDR2 FYEKMQ (reference sequence). The CDR3 extends over 18 amino acids. The V and J ends lost 0 bases and 2 bases respectively, with 19 bases between them. The CDR3 here is CASSLGKPPRPGNYGYTF. The CDR3 bases are TGTGCCAGCAGCTTAGGGAAGCCACCACGCCCGGGAAACTATGGCTACACCTTC.

The chain employs TRBV14 and TRBJ1-1; no definite D call. CDR3 length equals 13 residues. V was cut by 0 bases and J by 5 bases, with 7 bases left in between. Germline lookup yields CDR1 SGHDN and CDR2 FVKESK. The CDR3 protein is CASSQDGQTEAFF. The CDR3 DNA is TGTGCCAGCAGCCAAGATGGGCAGACTGAAGCTTTCTTT. Looking up the rest from reference TRBV14 and TRBJ1-1 gives the full variable domain: EAGVTQFPSHSVIEKGQTVTLRCDPISGHDNLYWYRRVMGKEIKFLLHFVKESKQDESGMPNNRFLAERTGGTYSTLKVQPAELEDSGVYFCASSQDGQTEAFFGQGTRLTVV.

The V gene is TRBV15, the J gene TRBJ2-7, with a tentative D call TRBD1 (6 bases). CDR1 and CDR2 (germline): LNHNV, YYDKDF (reference sequence). V was trimmed by 1 base and J by 5 bases, leaving 12 bases between them. The CDR3 covers 14 residues. This CDR3 reads CATSRVGGINEQYF. The CDR3 DNA sequence: TGTGCCACCAGCAGAGTTGGGGGCATAAACGAGCAGTACTTC.

The chain has TRBV9 and TRBJ1-3; 7 bases line up with TRBD1. Germline CDR1 is SGDLS and CDR2 is YYNGEE. The V gene end was trimmed by 3 bases and the J gene end by 4 bases; junction bases not matched to a gene: 13. The CDR3 spans 17 residues. DNA of the CDR3: TGTGCCAGCAGCGCCCAGGGGGGTCAGTTAGGAGGAAACACCATATATTTT. It specifies CASSAQGGQLGGNTIYF.

CDR3: CASRAPDTQYF. The DNA for the CDR3 is TGTGCCAGCAGGGCCCCAGATACGCAGTATTTT. The rearrangement uses TRBV6-5 and TRBJ2-3; D is uncertain. Deletions cut 6 bases from V and 4 bases from J, with 5 bases between. There are 11 residues in the CDR3. CDR1 is MNHEY, CDR2 SVGAGI, per germline.

The chain employs TRBV11-3 and TRBJ2-7, with 7 bases identical to TRBD1. Per germline, CDR1 SGHNT and CDR2 YENEEA. The CDR3 totals 16 residues. J was trimmed by 6 bases and V by 0 bases; bases with no gene match: 11. CDR3 loop: CASSLDAETGRSEQYF. The CDR3 nucleotides are TGTGCCAGCAGCTTAGACGCCGAGACAGGGAGAAGCGAGCAGTACTTC.

The chain recombines TRBV12-3 or TRBV12-4 with TRBJ1-1, with 7 nucleotides matching TRBD1. Trimming removed 8 bases from V and 4 bases from J; junction bases left unmatched: 4. The CDR3 is made up of 12 amino acids. This CDR3 reads CASGQAPTEAFF. The CDR3 coding sequence is TGTGCCAGCGGACAGGCGCCCACTGAAGCTTTCTTT.